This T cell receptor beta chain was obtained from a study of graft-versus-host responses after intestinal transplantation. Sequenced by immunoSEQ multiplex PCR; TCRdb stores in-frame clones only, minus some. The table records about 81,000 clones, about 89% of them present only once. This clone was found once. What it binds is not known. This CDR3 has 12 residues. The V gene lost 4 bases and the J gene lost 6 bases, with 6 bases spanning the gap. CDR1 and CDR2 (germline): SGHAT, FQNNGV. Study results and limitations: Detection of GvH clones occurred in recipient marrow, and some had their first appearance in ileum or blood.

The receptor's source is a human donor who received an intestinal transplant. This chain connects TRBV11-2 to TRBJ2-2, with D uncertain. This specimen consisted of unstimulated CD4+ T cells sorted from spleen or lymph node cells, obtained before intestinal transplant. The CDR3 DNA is TGTGCCAGCAGCTCCTCCGCCGGGGAGCTGTTTTTT. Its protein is CASSSSAGELFF. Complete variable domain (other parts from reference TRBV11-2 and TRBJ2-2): EAGVAQSPRYKIIEKRQSVAFWCNPISGHATLYWYQQILGQGPKLLIQFQNNGVVDDSQLPKDRFSAERLKGVDSTLKIQPAKLEDSAVYLCASSSSAGELFFGEGSRLTVL.